This T cell receptor beta chain was profiled in a study of shared clonotypes between healthy human individuals. The CDR3 totals 13 residues. Germline values: CDR1 MNHNS, CDR2 SASEGT. V was trimmed by 2 bases and J by 6 bases, leaving 9 bases between them. Deep was the level at which the assay was run. This table comes from immunoSEQ multiplex PCR, and its TCRdb copy is limited to in-frame clones, with some not included. The sample consists of about 480,000 clones, roughly 78% of them appearing once. The source of this sequence is a woman in her thirties or forties in good health. Some clones in this sample may be carry-over from other donors' samples. Sequencing was performed on PBMCs. The rearrangement joins TRBV6-1 to TRBJ2-3; D is ambiguous. CDR3 sequence (DNA): TGTGCCAGCAGTGAACTTAGGGCGGATACGCAGTATTTT. Residues: CASSELRADTQYF.